This TCR beta chain was recovered during a study of T cells in Graves' hyperthyroidism and ophthalmopathy (dated by TCRdb to the late 2010s). At the level of the whole study: Peripheral blood samples were taken at initial diagnosis, before any treatment was given. For training and testing, the roughly 93 patients in the discovery cohort were randomly divided in a 7:3 ratio. To identify TCR V-J signatures that set the groups apart, the researchers used a discovery cohort of approximately 98 patients, made up of around 40 with Graves' ophthalmopathy and about 60 with stable Graves' hyperthyroidism. TCR Vbeta CDR3 sequencing of 135 peripheral blood samples (about 45 ophthalmopathy, approximately 80 hyperthyroidism and around 17 progressor patients) is reported in the paper. Whether ophthalmopathy could be predicted prospectively was tested in an independent validation cohort made up of approximately 19 hyperthyroidism patients plus 17 patients who later progressed to ophthalmopathy. In addition, the study compared T-cell repertoires in thyroid tissue and in blood from roughly 6 Graves' hyperthyroidism patients. After blood sampling, hyperthyroidism patients were treated with methimazole at a starting dose of 30 mg daily, and ophthalmopathy patients were treated with high-dose intravenous methylprednisolone.

This clonotype showed up many times. The antigen this receptor binds is unknown. Base-call qualities are not available, and no considerably larger clone is one nucleotide away. Broader findings and caveats from the paper: Most expanded thyroid clonotypes (frequency above 0.001) were also detected in blood, a finding suggesting that blood repertoires may reflect thyroid immune responses. In validation, the model predicted progression to ophthalmopathy with roughly 66% sensitivity and around 72% specificity, a median of around six months before onset. A model built on a 13 V-J signature distinguished ophthalmopathy from stable hyperthyroidism, reaching 87.88% sensitivity and about 81% specificity in cross-validation and 80%/75% in testing. Sample size was not statistically predetermined, and investigators were not blinded to group allocation.

Ophthalmopathy patients had moderately to severely active disease, Clinical Activity Score of at least 3, NOSPECS grade of at least 4, and duration under 3 months. Any patient with an uncontrolled infection, another autoimmune disease, pregnancy or lactation was excluded. Clinical symptoms, serum thyroxine and TRAb, thyroid ultrasound, and orbital computed tomography formed the basis for the diagnoses. PBMCs were separated from roughly 10 ml of fresh peripheral blood using Ficoll-Paque density gradient centrifugation. Total RNA was extracted using Trizol reagent, and RNA quality was assessed on an Agilent 2100 Bioanalyzer. The germline V gene encodes CDR1 KGHSH and CDR2 LQKENI. The cysteine opens and the phenylalanine closes a CDR3 of 14 amino acids. Only the CDR3 DNA stays, 42 bases, in frame from base 1. V trim: 3 bases; J trim: 6 bases; unmatched bases: 6. Amplification of TCR beta CDR3 regions was carried out from RNA transcripts. The TCR CDR3 was subjected to a first round of RT-PCR using the HTBI primer set and the Qiagen OneStep RT-PCR kit. A second multiplex PCR round built the libraries, followed by size selection and purification. Sequencing of the libraries was done on an Illumina HiSeq2000 using paired-end 100 bp reads. Turning to the authors' computational methods: SOAPnuke was used to process the raw data, throwing out any read that contained adapters or uncalled bases, had a mean Phred below 15, or lacked an exact constant-primer or identifier match. COPE v1.2.5 was used to merge the high-quality paired reads, and each unique nucleotide sequence was defined as a clonotype. MiTCR v1.1 was used to align clonotypes to the IMGT TRBV, TRBD and TRBJ reference segments. Analysis was restricted to V-J combinations with a frequency above 0.0001, which covered about 99% of repertoires. The TCS score was defined as F50 (clonal expansion) divided by E x V (chaos), with BLOSUM62-based TCRdist calculated between CDR3 peptides within each V-J. Welch's t-statistics and random forest reduced roughly 540 V-J features to fewer than 15, which were used in a naive Bayes classifier (R e1071). Clones were called with MiXCR by TCRdb after fastp trimmed the public reads at Q25, and only in-frame beta chains were retained. Duplicate CDR3 protein sequences are folded into a single record with the most common DNA and genes. The V and J calls and clone size come from TCRdb's table, not from the authors' own analysis. This sample holds 400,000 or so distinct CDR3 sequences; around 15% were observed only once. The biggest ten clones account for over 25% of the sample.

The specimen was blood. This sequence uses TRBV18 and TRBJ2-7; a stretch of 9 junction bases matches TRBD1. The receptor was derived from a man aged 45 to 65 with Graves' ophthalmopathy. The nucleotide sequence reads TGTGCCAGCTCACCGGGGGACAGGGAGGGCGAGCAGTACTTC. It is translated as CASSPGDREGEQYF.